This passage covers 10 T cell receptor beta chains from one sample sequenced in a study of cytomegalovirus exposure and HLA in healthy donors. TCRdb's table, derived via immunoSEQ multiplex PCR, lists solely in-frame clones and lacks some. The sample lists under 250,000 clones; more than 75% were seen once. Sequenced: PBMCs. Receptors were obtained from a woman younger than 35 in good health and CMV-seropositive.

The chain recombines TRBV5-4 with TRBJ1-2; D gene uncertain. The germline gives CDR1 SGHNT, CDR2 YYREEE (reference sequence). Trimming stripped 4 bases from V and 8 bases from J, with 18 bases between. There are 14 residues in the CDR3. The DNA for the CDR3 is TGTGCCAGCAGCCCTAGCGGGGTCTATGCAGGCTACACCTTC. Protein: CASSPSGVYAGYTF.

This clone was recorded a few times. The rearrangement links TRBV2 to TRBJ1-5; D might be TRBD1 (5 bases). V was clipped by 6 bases and J by 2 bases, with 8 bases between them. Per the germline V gene, CDR1 is SNHLY and CDR2 is FYNNEI. The CDR3 sequence is 13 residues long. The CDR3, as DNA: TGTGCCAGCAGACAGGAAGGCAATCAGCCCCAGCATTTT. Translation gives CASRQEGNQPQHF.

This clone was counted once. V and J are TRBV10-2 and TRBJ2-7, with D possibly TRBD2 on 5 matching bases. Germline V gene lookup returns CDR1 WSHSY and CDR2 SAAADI. With 3 bases removed from V and 0 bases from J, the gap between germline ends came to 12 bases. This CDR3 is built from 15 residues. This chain's CDR3 is CASSDFGESSYEQYF. CDR3 DNA sequence: TGCGCCAGCAGTGACTTCGGGGAGAGCTCCTACGAGCAGTACTTC.

This CDR3 reads CASSSYRNTEAFF. CDR3 DNA: TGTGCCAGCAGTTCCTACCGGAACACTGAAGCTTTCTTT. V and J are TRBV28 and TRBJ1-1; D gene unclear. Germline V gene data show CDR1 as MDHEN and CDR2 as SYDVKM. Deletions cut 4 bases from V and 1 base from J, with 7 bases between. The CDR3 spans 13 residues. Using reference TRBV28 and TRBJ1-1 for the parts outside the CDR3, the full variable domain is DVKVTQSSRYLVKRTGEKVFLECVQDMDHENMFWYRQDPGLGLRLIYFSYDVKMKEKGDIPEGYSVSREKKERFSLILESASTNQTSMYLCASSSYRNTEAFFGQGTRLTVV.

The chain combines TRBV28 with TRBJ2-3, with D maybe TRBD2 (5 bases). CDR1 and CDR2 from the germline V gene are MDHEN and SYDVKM. V was trimmed by 5 bases and J by 1 base, leaving 28 bases between them. The CDR3 has 20 residues. DNA for the CDR3: TGTGCCAGCAGTCATTACGACTATCTAAGGACTCTGACTGGCACAGATACGCAGTATTTT. Translating it yields CASSHYDYLRTLTGTDTQYF.

CDR3: CASSLIWGGSSQPQHF. The CDR3, as DNA: TGTGCCAGCAGTTTAATTTGGGGAGGGTCAAGCCAGCCCCAGCATTTT. This sequence joins TRBV27 and TRBJ1-5; D not resolved. The CDR3 loop spans 16 amino acids. Germline V gene sequence: CDR1 MNHEY, CDR2 SMNVEV (reference sequence). V lost 2 bases, J lost 7 bases, and 18 bases lay in between.

This sequence joins TRBV28 and TRBJ2-7; 7 nucleotides agree with TRBD1. The germline gives CDR1 MDHEN, CDR2 SYDVKM. The CDR3 sequence is 14 residues long. V lost 4 bases and J lost 1; bases outside the gene matches: 4. The DNA of the CDR3 is TGTGCCAGCAGTTACAGGGGTGATTCCTACGAGCAGTACTTC. Translated: CASSYRGDSYEQYF. The full variable domain, completed using reference TRBV28 and TRBJ2-7, is DVKVTQSSRYLVKRTGEKVFLECVQDMDHENMFWYRQDPGLGLRLIYFSYDVKMKEKGDIPEGYSVSREKKERFSLILESASTNQTSMYLCASSYRGDSYEQYFGPGTRLTVT.

This rearrangement joins TRBV30 to TRBJ1-2; weak D call: TRBD1 (6 bases). The germline V gene has CDR1 GTSNPN and CDR2 SVGIG (reference sequence). CDR3 length: 19 residues. V shed 5 bases and J shed 3 bases, with 31 bases lying between them. CDR3 in amino acids: CAWWGAIGTSSLVHYGYTF. For the CDR3, the DNA is TGTGCCTGGTGGGGTGCAATCGGGACATCATCCCTTGTACACTATGGCTACACCTTC.

The chain has TRBV27 and TRBJ2-7, with TRBD1 matching 8 bases. This CDR3 is built from 14 residues. Germline CDR1 reads MNHEY; CDR2 reads SMNVEV (reference sequence). Losses at the gene ends were 3 bases for V and 6 bases for J; bases not matched to a gene: 7. The DNA of the CDR3 is TGTGCCAGCAGTTTTTCCAGGGGGCGAGGCGAGCAGTACTTC. Translating it yields CASSFSRGRGEQYF.

The gene calls are TRBV25-1 and TRBJ2-1, with D perhaps TRBD1 (7 bases). Per germline, CDR1 MGHDK and CDR2 SYGVNS. The V end lost 3 bases, the J end lost 7 bases, and 16 bases lay between the germline ends. The CDR3 loop spans 15 amino acids. This CDR3 reads CASSERGQTKNEQFF. CDR3 DNA: TGTGCCAGCAGTGAGCGGGGACAGACAAAAAATGAGCAGTTCTTC. The whole variable domain, filled in from reference TRBV25-1 and TRBJ2-1, reads EADIYQTPRYLVIGTGKKITLECSQTMGHDKMYWYQQDPGMELHLIHYSYGVNSTEKGDLSSESTVSRIRTEHFPLTLESARPSHTSQYLCASSERGQTKNEQFFGPGTRLTVL.